The T cell receptor (beta chain) described here comes from a study of blood T cell repertoires in COVID-19. Using immunoSEQ multiplex PCR, the repertoire was profiled, and TCRdb retains in-frame clones only, with some absent. The sample records under 250,000 clones, around 80% being singletons. The sample holds a few counts of this clone. The CDR3 loop spans 16 amino acids. The V gene is TRBV21-1, the J gene TRBJ2-1; the tabulated D call, TRBD1, remains unverified against the DNA. TRBV21-1 is a documented pseudogene. The sequence came from a young man with acute COVID-19. The material sequenced was PBMCs or T cells enriched from blood (not recorded which). CDR3 region: CASSKGSRGPHNEQFF. The CDR3 nucleotides are TGTGCCAGCAGCAAAGGAAGCAGGGGGCCCCACAATGAGCAGTTCTTC.